These 18 T cell receptor beta chains were all obtained from the same sample, sequenced in a study of T cell repertoires in cytomegalovirus infection (dated by TCRdb to 2018 to 2020). Interpreted using the paper, the treatment or condition label stands for: in vitro stimulation with specific CMV peptide epitopes to enrich CMV-specific T cells. Sequencing was carried out with an Illumina HiSeq 1500. The public reads were reprocessed in TCRdb via fastp at Q25 and MiXCR, keeping in-frame beta chains. Every CDR3 protein is listed once, alongside the most common genes and DNA of its rows. In this sample the table shows about 770,000 distinct CDR3 sequences, 25% to 30% of which occur a single time. The top ten constitute 13% of the sample. No antigens are known for them. The starting material was cultured CD8+ T cells from PBMCs, obtained from culture after CMV antigen stimulation. The receptors shown here come from a human donor in good health (CMV status not recorded). Some clones in this sample may be carry-over from other donors' samples.

V gene TRBV3-1 combines with J gene TRBJ2-7; TRBD1 agrees at 7 bases. V shed 4 bases, J shed 3 bases, and the junction held 9 bases outside the gene matches. Germline V gene lookup returns CDR1 LGHDT and CDR2 YNNKEL (reference sequence). There are 15 residues in the CDR3. CDR3 sequence: CASSPQGDLFYEQYF. CDR3 bases: TGTGCCAGCAGCCCGCAGGGGGATCTTTTCTACGAGCAGTACTTC.

The rearrangement links TRBV20-1 to TRBJ1-2; maybe TRBD1 (5 bases). Per the germline V gene, CDR1 is DFQATT and CDR2 is SNEGSKA (reference sequence). The CDR3 spans 14 residues. V dropped 5 bases and J dropped 2 bases, with 15 bases sitting between them. The CDR3 DNA reads as TGCAGTGCTCCTTTGGGGACGGACAACTATGGCTACACCTTC. It translates to CSAPLGTDNYGYTF.

There are many counts of this clonotype. The rearrangement links TRBV20-1 to TRBJ2-3, with D tentatively TRBD1 (6 bases). CDR3 length: 17 residues. Germline V gives CDR1 DFQATT, CDR2 SNEGSKA (reference sequence). Trimming removed 3 bases at V and 6 bases at J, with 25 bases between. In DNA, the CDR3 is TGCAGTGCTAGGCCTGGGACCACGGGCGCTAGGGGGGATACGCAGTATTTT. It specifies CSARPGTTGARGDTQYF.

This clonotype turned up a few times. The chain carries TRBV6-1 and TRBJ2-7, with D tentatively TRBD1 (6 bases). Between the trimmed V and J ends, which lost 5 bases and 0 bases, there was a span of 14 bases. The CDR3 extends over 15 amino acids. Germline assignment: CDR1 MNHNS and CDR2 SASEGT. CDR3 sequence (DNA): TGTGCCAGCAGTCCTCAGGGGTCGAGCTCCTACGAGCAGTACGTC. It codes for CASSPQGSSSYEQYV.

Remarks on this clonotype: An end of the junction differs from the germline gene, which may be a read error. The rearrangement links TRBV7-6 to TRBJ1-4, with D possibly matching TRBD1 (6 bases). Per germline, CDR1 SGHVS and CDR2 FNYEAQ. This CDR3 has 14 amino acids. The CDR3 sequence: CASSRTGSNEKQFF. CDR3 nucleotide sequence: TGTGCCAGCAGCCGTACAGGGTCTAATGAAAAACAGTTTTTT.

At least ten counts were recorded for this clonotype. The chain has TRBV7-2 and TRBJ2-1; D may be TRBD2 (6 bases). Trimming pared 4 bases from V and 0 bases from J, leaving 10 bases between. CDR1 is SGHTA and CDR2 is FQGNSA in the germline V gene. The CDR3 is 15 amino acids. CDR3 coding DNA: TGTGCCAGCAGCTCATGGGAGGACTCCTACAATGAGCAGTTCTTC. It yields the protein CASSSWEDSYNEQFF.

A remark on this clonotype: A much more abundant neighbour one base away suggests this may be a read error. The conserved phenylalanine or tryptophan normally closing the CDR3 is absent here, so this likely arose from a read error. The gene calls are TRBV7-2 and TRBJ2-1; TRBD1 matches at 9 bases. V lost 5 bases and J lost 6; bases outside the gene matches: 11. The germline CDR1 and CDR2 sequences are SGHTA and FQGNSA. The CDR3 is 16 residues long. The CDR3 DNA follows: TGTGCCAGCAGCCTACCTACCGGGACAGGGTCCAATGAGCAGTTCTCC. Encoded protein: CASSLPTGTGSNEQFS.

The CDR3 DNA follows: TGTGCCAGCAGTATACCCAATGAGCAGTTCTTC. This gives the protein CASSIPNEQFF. V and J are TRBV25-1 and TRBJ2-1, with D hard to call. Germline values: CDR1 MGHDK, CDR2 SYGVNS. The CDR3 contains 11 residues. V lost 5 bases and J 6 bases, leaving 5 bases between the germline ends.

This clonotype was seen more than once but under ten times. The V and J genes are TRBV6-5 and TRBJ2-6; D unresolved. Germline V gene data show CDR1 as MNHEY and CDR2 as SVGAGI. Trimming cost V 6 bases and J 0 bases, with 9 bases left between them. The CDR3 has 15 amino acids. CDR3 sequence: CASRLSSSGANVLTF. The CDR3, as DNA: TGTGCCAGCAGGCTAAGTAGCTCTGGGGCCAACGTCCTGACTTTC.

This clonotype turned up a few times. The chain employs TRBV4-3 and TRBJ2-3; 8 positions agree with TRBD2. The germline V gene has CDR1 LGHNA and CDR2 YSLEER. The CDR3 length is 18 residues. V gave up 3 bases and J gave up 2 bases; unmatched junction bases: 13. This CDR3 is CASSHFPQRGSDTDTQYF. The CDR3 nucleotides read TGCGCCAGCAGCCATTTCCCTCAGCGGGGGTCCGACACAGATACGCAGTATTTT.

The chain uses TRBV15 and TRBJ2-7; 8 bases are shared with TRBD1. The CDR3 length is 16 residues. V trimming: 0 bases; J trimming: 3 bases; junction bases outside the gene matches: 7. Germline V gene sequence: CDR1 LNHNV, CDR2 YYDKDF (reference sequence). CDR3: CATSRDLTGDGYEQYF. CDR3 nucleotide sequence: TGTGCCACCAGCAGAGATCTGACAGGGGACGGCTACGAGCAGTACTTC.

This clonotype has ten or more counts. This chain links TRBV10-3 with TRBJ2-2; 8 bases line up with TRBD2. V shed 3 bases and J 1 base; nucleotides not matched to a gene: 4. Germline CDR1 ENHRY, CDR2 SYGVKD. The CDR3 has 16 residues. CDR3 in DNA: TGTGCCATCAGTGATCGGCTAGCGGGGAACACCGGGGAGCTGTTTTTT. Protein sequence: CAISDRLAGNTGELFF.

This clonotype has ten or more counts. The genes are TRBV7-2 and TRBJ2-5; 7 positions match TRBD1. Germline V gene data show CDR1 as SGHTA and CDR2 as FQGNSA. The V and J ends lost 1 base and 5 bases, in that order; junction bases with no gene match: 10. CDR3 size: 16 residues. The CDR3 loop reads CASSLEGRGSEETQYF. In nucleotides, the CDR3 is TGTGCCAGCAGCTTAGAGGGCAGGGGGTCGGAGGAGACCCAGTACTTC. The full variable domain, rest sourced from reference TRBV7-2 and TRBJ2-5, is GAGVSQSPSNKVTEKGKDVELRCDPISGHTALYWYRQSLGQGLEFLIYFQGNSAPDKSGLPSDRFSAERTGGSVSTLTIQRTQQEDSAVYLCASSLEGRGSEETQYFGPGTRLLVL.

The V gene is TRBV5-5, the J gene TRBJ2-2; 7 bases are a match to TRBD2. With 0 bases clipped from V and 1 base from J, the junction kept 6 bases outside the gene matches. In germline, CDR1 is SGHKS, CDR2 YYEKEE (reference sequence). This CDR3 comprises 17 residues. The DNA of the CDR3 is TGTGCCAGCAGCTTGGTGTGGCGGGGGATGAACACCGGGGAGCTGTTTTTT. Translation gives CASSLVWRGMNTGELFF.

V gene TRBV7-9 combines with J gene TRBJ2-7; D gene ambiguous. In germline, CDR1 is SEHNR, CDR2 FQNEAQ (reference sequence). The CDR3 covers 14 residues. Trimming removed 4 bases from V and 2 bases from J, with 12 bases in between. In nucleotides, the CDR3 is TGTGCCAGCAGCTCGACCGGAACGACCTACGAGCAGTACGTC. It translates to CASSSTGTTYEQYV.

This clonotype turned up a few times. This chain links TRBV29-1 with TRBJ1-1; 8 bases fit TRBD1. The CDR3 loop spans 19 amino acids. V trimming: 4 bases; J trimming: 1 base; junction bases outside the gene matches: 20. Germline lookup yields CDR1 SQVTM and CDR2 ANQGSEA. CDR3 sequence reads: CSVAGRGLYGWSSNTEAFF. CDR3 sequence (DNA): TGCAGCGTTGCAGGCAGGGGGCTTTACGGGTGGAGTTCGAACACTGAAGCTTTCTTT.

This clonotype was seen a few times. The rearrangement links TRBV7-6 to TRBJ2-5, with 9 bases matching TRBD2. There are 17 residues in the CDR3. V trimming: 1 base; J trimming: 0 bases; junction bases outside the gene matches: 6. Germline V lookup: CDR1 SGHVS, CDR2 FNYEAQ. The CDR3 sequence is CASSLEGRGGYQETQYF. The CDR3 DNA is TGTGCCAGCAGCTTAGAGGGGCGGGGGGGTTACCAAGAGACCCAGTACTTC.

The sample holds many counts of this clonotype. The CDR3 nucleotides are TGTGCCAGCAGCTTGGGGGGAAGGAATGAGCAGTTCTTC. As protein: CASSLGGRNEQFF. This chain links TRBV5-6 with TRBJ2-1, with D unclear. The germline gives CDR1 SGHDT, CDR2 YYEEEE. This CDR3 has 13 amino acids. V shed 0 bases and J shed 7 bases, with 8 bases lying between them.